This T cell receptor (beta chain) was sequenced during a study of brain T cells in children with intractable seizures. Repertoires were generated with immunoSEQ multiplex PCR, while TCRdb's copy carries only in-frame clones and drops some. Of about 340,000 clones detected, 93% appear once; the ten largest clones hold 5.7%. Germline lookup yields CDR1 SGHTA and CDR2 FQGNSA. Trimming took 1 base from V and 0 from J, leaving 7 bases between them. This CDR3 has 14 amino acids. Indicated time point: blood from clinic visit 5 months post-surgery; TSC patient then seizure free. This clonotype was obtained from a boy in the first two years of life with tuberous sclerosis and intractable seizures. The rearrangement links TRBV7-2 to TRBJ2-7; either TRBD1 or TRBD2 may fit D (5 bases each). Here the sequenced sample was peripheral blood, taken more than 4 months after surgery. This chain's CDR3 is CASSLGGDSYEQYF. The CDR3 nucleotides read TGTGCCAGCAGCTTAGGAGGGGACTCCTACGAGCAGTACTTC.